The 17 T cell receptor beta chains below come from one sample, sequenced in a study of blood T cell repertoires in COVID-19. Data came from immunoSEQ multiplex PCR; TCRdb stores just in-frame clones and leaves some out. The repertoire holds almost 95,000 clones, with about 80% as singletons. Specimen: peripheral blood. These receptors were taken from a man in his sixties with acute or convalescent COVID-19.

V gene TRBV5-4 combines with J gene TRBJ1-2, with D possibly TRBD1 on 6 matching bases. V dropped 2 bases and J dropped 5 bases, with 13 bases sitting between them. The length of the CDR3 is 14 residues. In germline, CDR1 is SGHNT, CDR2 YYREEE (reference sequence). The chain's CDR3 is CASSLVGTNYGYTF. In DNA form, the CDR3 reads TGTGCCAGCAGCTTAGTCGGGACAAATTATGGCTACACCTTC.

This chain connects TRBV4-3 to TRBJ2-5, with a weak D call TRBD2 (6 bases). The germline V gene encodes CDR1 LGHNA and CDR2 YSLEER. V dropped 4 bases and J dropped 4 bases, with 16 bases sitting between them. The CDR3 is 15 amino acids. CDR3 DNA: TGCGCCAGCAGCCGCGGGCTGTCCGGGGGAGAGACCCAGTACTTC. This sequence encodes CASSRGLSGGETQYF.

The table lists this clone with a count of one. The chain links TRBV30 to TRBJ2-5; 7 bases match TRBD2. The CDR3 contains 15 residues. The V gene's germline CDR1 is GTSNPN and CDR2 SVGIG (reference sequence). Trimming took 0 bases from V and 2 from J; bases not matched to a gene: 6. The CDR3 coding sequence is TGTGCCTGGAGTGTACGACGAGCGGGGCAAGAGACCCAGTACTTC. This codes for CAWSVRRAGQETQYF.

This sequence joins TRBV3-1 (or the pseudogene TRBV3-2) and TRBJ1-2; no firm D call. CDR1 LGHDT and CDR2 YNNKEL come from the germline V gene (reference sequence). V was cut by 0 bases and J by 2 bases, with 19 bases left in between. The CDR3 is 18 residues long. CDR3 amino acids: CASSQDTVAGYFNYGYTF. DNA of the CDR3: TGTGCCAGCAGCCAAGATACGGTGGCAGGATACTTCAACTATGGCTACACCTTC.

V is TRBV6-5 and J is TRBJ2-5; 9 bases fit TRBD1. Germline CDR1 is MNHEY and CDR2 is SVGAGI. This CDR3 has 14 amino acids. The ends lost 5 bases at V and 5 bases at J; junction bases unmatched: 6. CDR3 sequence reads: CASSRDRVAETQYF. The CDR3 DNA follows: TGTGCCAGCAGTCGGGACAGGGTGGCGGAGACCCAGTACTTC.

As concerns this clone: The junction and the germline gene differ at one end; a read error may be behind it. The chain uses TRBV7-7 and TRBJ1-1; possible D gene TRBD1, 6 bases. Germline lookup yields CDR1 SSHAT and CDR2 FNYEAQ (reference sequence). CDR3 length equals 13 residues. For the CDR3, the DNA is TGTGCTAGCAGCCGACAGGAGAACACTGAAGCTTTCTTT. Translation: CASSRQENTEAFF.

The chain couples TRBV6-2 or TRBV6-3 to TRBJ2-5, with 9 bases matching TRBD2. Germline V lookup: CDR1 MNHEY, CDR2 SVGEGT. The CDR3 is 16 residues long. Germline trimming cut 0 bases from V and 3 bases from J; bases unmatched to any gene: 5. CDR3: CASSYSKERGEETQYF. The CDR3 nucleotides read TGTGCCAGCAGTTACTCGAAGGAGCGGGGGGAAGAGACCCAGTACTTC.

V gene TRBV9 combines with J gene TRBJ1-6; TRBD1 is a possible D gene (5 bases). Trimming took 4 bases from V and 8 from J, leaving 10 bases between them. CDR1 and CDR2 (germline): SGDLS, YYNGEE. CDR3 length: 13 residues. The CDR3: CASSLEGYSPLHF. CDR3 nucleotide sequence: TGTGCCAGCAGCTTGGAGGGGTATTCACCCCTCCACTTT. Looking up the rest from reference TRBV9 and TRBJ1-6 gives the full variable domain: DSGVTQTPKHLITATGQRVTLRCSPRSGDLSVYWYQQSLDQGLQFLIQYYNGEERAKGNILERFSAQQFPDLHSELNLSSLELGDSALYFCASSLEGYSPLHFGNGTRLTVT.

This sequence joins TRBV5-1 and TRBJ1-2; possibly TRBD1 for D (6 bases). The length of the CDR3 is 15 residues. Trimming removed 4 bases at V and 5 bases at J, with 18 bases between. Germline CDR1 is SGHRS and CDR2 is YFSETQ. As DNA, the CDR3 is TGCGCCAGCAGCCCCCGACAGGTTGGAGATTATGGCTACACCTTC. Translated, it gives CASSPRQVGDYGYTF.

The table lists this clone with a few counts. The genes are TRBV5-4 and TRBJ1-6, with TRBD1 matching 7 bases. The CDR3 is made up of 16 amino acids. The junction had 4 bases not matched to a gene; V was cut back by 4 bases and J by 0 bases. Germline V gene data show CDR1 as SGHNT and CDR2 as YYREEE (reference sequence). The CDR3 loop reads CASSGGQSSYNSPLHF. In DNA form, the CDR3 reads TGTGCCAGCAGCGGGGGACAGAGCTCCTATAATTCACCCCTCCACTTT.

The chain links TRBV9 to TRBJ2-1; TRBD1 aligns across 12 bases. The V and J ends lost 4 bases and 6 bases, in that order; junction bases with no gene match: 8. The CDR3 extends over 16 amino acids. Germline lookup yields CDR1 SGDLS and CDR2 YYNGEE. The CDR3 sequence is CASSPRGQGAVNEQFF. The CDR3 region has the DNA TGTGCCAGCAGCCCAAGGGGACAGGGGGCGGTCAATGAGCAGTTCTTC.

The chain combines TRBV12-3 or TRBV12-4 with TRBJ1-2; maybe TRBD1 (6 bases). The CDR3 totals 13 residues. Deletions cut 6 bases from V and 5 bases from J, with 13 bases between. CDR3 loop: CASSLDRKYGYTF. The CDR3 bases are TGTGCCAGCAGCCTTGACAGGAAATATGGCTACACCTTC.

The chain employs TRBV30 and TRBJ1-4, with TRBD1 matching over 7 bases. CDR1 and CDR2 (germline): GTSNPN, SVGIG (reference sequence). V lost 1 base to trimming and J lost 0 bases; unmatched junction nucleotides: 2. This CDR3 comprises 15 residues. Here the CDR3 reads CAWSGGQSTNEKLFF. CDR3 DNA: TGTGCCTGGAGTGGGGGACAGTCAACTAATGAAAAACTGTTTTTT.

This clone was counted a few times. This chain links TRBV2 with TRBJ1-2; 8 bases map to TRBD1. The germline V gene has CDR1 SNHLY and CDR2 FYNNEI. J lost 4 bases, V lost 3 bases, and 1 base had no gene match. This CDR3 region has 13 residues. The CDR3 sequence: CASSEDRVYGYTF. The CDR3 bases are TGTGCCAGCAGTGAGGACAGGGTCTATGGCTACACCTTC.

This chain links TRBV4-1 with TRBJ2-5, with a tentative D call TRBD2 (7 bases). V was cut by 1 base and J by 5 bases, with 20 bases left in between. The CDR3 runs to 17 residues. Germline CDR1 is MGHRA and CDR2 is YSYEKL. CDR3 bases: TGCGCCAGCAGCCAAGGGGCCCTCGGGGGGCGCGGGGAGACCCAGTACTTC. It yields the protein CASSQGALGGRGETQYF.

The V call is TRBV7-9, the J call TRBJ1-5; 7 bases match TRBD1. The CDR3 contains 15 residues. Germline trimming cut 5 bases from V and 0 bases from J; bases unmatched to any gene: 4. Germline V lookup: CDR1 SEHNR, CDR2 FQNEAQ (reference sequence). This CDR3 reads CASSPRDSSNQPQHF. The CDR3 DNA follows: TGTGCCAGCAGCCCCCGGGACAGTAGCAATCAGCCCCAGCATTTT.

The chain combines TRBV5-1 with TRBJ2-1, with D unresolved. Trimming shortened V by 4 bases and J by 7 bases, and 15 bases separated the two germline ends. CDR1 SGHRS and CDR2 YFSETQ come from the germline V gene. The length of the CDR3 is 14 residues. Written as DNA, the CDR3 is TGCGCCAGCAGCCTCGACCCGAGCGCTAATGAGCAGTTCTTC. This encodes CASSLDPSANEQFF. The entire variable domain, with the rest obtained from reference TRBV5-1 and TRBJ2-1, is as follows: KAGVTQTPRYLIKTRGQQVTLSCSPISGHRSVSWYQQTPGQGLQFLFEYFSETQRNKGNFPGRFSGRQFSNSRSEMNVSTLELGDSALYLCASSLDPSANEQFFGPGTRLTVL.